This note documents a single TCR beta chain sequence. As yet, its antigen is unknown. All the patients suffered relapse after autologous stem cell transplantation, and brentuximab vedotin exposure differed. The sample belongs to a study of PD-1 blockade in classical Hodgkin lymphoma. Findings and limits, study-wide: The authors have not defined what causes the repertoire differences, possibly disease activity or prior therapy. Reported baseline diversity: healthy donors highest, relapsed/refractory patients lowest. Researchers reported that CD4+ TCR diversity, though not CD8+, rose significantly by C4D1. Complete responders' diversity at baseline resembled that of newly diagnosed patients.

Here immunoSEQ multiplex PCR was the method, and the copy in TCRdb shows in-frame clones only, minus some. The sample carries over 90,000 clones, roughly 89% recorded once. Germline V gene sequence: CDR1 SGHTA, CDR2 FQGNSA. The junction had 3 bases not matched to a gene; V was cut back by 8 bases and J by 4 bases. This CDR3 comprises 12 residues. J is TRBJ2-7 and V is TRBV7-2, with 9 positions matching TRBD1. The TCR sequence derives from a human donor with classical Hodgkin lymphoma. Source: peripheral blood mononuclear cells (PBMCs), taken before the second cycle of nivolumab. The CDR3 DNA reads as TGTGCCAGCCGGGACAGGGTTTACGAGCAGTACTTC. Translation: CASRDRVYEQYF.